This T cell receptor beta chain was recorded in a study of blood T cell repertoires in COVID-19. V gave up 3 bases and J gave up 3 bases, with 9 bases separating them. Germline V gene lookup returns CDR1 MDHEN and CDR2 SYDVKM. This CDR3 is 13 amino acids long. Authors' data handling: Amplification with reference gene primers provided the estimates of nucleated cell counts. Produced via immunoSEQ multiplex PCR; TCRdb's table is partial and in-frame only. Clone size and V and J calls were adopted from that table, with D and trimming inferred from the DNA. The table records 74,000 or so clones, around 90% of them present only once.

The sequencing sample was made of peripheral blood. The receptor comes from a human donor in a cohort sampled during active COVID-19. The J gene is TRBJ2-7, the V gene TRBV28; D is perhaps TRBD1 (6 bases). CDR3 protein: CASSLTDSYEQYF. In DNA, the CDR3 is TGTGCCAGCAGTTTGACGGACAGCTACGAGCAGTACTTC.